This T cell receptor (beta chain) originates from a study of OX40 agonist ivuxolimab in advanced cancers. Overall study context: Three individuals attained partial responses, comprising one hepatocellular carcinoma case and two cutaneous melanoma cases. Study outcomes and limitations: CD8+ T cells averaged more expanded clones than CD4+.

The V end was cut by 4 bases, the J end by 0 bases, with 10 bases between. Germline-derived CDR1 and CDR2 are SGHTA and FQGNSA. The length of the CDR3 is 15 residues. The table lists this clone with a count of one. Its antigen is currently unknown. Measured with immunoSEQ multiplex PCR; TCRdb has only the in-frame clones, and not every one. The data show about 58,000 clones, approximately 78% seen once. The sample was CD4+ or CD8+ T cells sorted from blood, taken in a trial of the OX40 agonist ivuxolimab. The chain couples TRBV7-2 to TRBJ1-3; the D is unclear. The clonotype was recovered from an adult with an advanced solid tumor such as melanoma, head and neck, liver or kidney cancer. The CDR3 DNA reads TGTGCCAGCAGCTCCGGACCGAGCTCTGGAAACACCATATATTTT. Translated, it gives CASSSGPSSGNTIYF.